This T cell receptor beta chain was retrieved from a study of blood T cells in healthy people across ages. This clonotype has a handful of counts. A sample-barcoded 5' primer and a J-beta primer mix were used in a second PCR of roughly 6 to 12 cycles. Every sample produced at least 3 million CDR3-containing paired-end reads. TCRdb reprocessed the 5' RACE reads with MiXCR, giving one entry per CDR3 protein. The sample holds some 850,000 distinct CDR3 sequences, 25% to 30% seen once. The CDR3 has 14 amino acids. From germline, CDR1 is DFQATT and CDR2 SNEGSKA (reference sequence). These data were also filed under a second study, of T cells of mothers and their children. That source reports: A few mothers and their six children, all healthy Caucasians, donated. Slightly higher, non-significant overlap characterized related mother-child pairs relative to unrelated pairs.

Material for sequencing was blood. The chain joins TRBV20-1 to TRBJ2-7; unclear D gene. The DNA end lines up better with TRBJ2-1; the J call may be wrong. The receptor comes from a boy between 10 and 17 years old in good health. The CDR3 bases are TGCAGTGCCCCGTCGGCTAGTTCTTGGTATGAGCAGTTCTTC. Translated, it gives CSAPSASSWYEQFF.